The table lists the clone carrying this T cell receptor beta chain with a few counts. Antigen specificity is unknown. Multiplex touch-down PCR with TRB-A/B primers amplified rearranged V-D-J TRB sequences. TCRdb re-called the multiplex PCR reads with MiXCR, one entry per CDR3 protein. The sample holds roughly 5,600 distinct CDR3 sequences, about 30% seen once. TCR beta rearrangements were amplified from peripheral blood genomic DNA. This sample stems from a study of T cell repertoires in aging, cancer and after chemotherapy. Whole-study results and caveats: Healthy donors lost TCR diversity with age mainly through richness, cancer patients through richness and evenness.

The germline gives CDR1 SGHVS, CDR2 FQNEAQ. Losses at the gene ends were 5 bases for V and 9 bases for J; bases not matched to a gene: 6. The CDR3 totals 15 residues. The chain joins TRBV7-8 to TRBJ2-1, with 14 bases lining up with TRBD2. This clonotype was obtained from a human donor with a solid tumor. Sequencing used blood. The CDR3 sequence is CASSTGTSGSVEQFF. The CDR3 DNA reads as TGTGCCAGCAGCACCGGGACTAGCGGGAGTGTTGAGCAGTTCTTC.